This is a list of T cell receptor beta chains from one sample in a study of T-cell reconstitution after alpha-beta-depleted transplantation in children. Each CDR3 protein gets one entry after TCRdb re-called the PCR reads with MiXCR. The table has about 590,000 distinct CDR3 sequences, 10% to 15% seen once. The sequences come from PBMCs, mostly from graft donor cells, collected 360 days after TCRalphabeta/CD19-depleted stem cell transplant. The receptors here all came from a male patient aged 10 to 17 who had a stem cell transplant for acute myeloid leukemia, so the T cells may come from the graft donor. Each CDR3 is given with its conserved first and last residue. Fields, in order: CDR3 length, V gene, D gene, clone size, J gene, CDR3 protein, CDR3 DNA. The D gene is left open where the match is weak. Only some rows state a clone size, as once, few, many or a class for expanded clones.

>16|TRBV28|NA|NA|TRBJ2-1
CASSAKGRSKGNEQFF
TGTGCCAGCAGCGCCAAGGGGCGGAGTAAGGGCAATGAGCAGTTCTTC
>15|TRBV29-1|NA|few|TRBJ2-3
CSVRPGTARPDTQYF
TGCAGCGTGCGACCAGGGACCGCACGGCCAGATACGCAGTATTTT
>14|TRBV12-3/TRBV12-4|TRBD2|NA|TRBJ2-1
CASSELAVNNEQFF
TGTGCCAGCAGCGAACTAGCGGTGAACAATGAGCAGTTCTTC
>18|TRBV11-2|TRBD2|NA|TRBJ2-5
CASSLGSGSGLYQETQYF
TGTGCCAGCAGCTTAGGTTCGGGTAGCGGGCTGTACCAAGAGACCCAGTACTTC
>16|TRBV19|NA|NA|TRBJ2-1
CASSIDRGASYNEQFF
TGTGCCAGTAGTATAGATCGAGGGGCGTCCTACAATGAGCAGTTCTTC
>11|TRBV20-1|NA|many|TRBJ2-5
CSAQAEETQYF
TGCAGTGCCCAAGCGGAAGAGACCCAGTACTTC
>13|TRBV12-3/TRBV12-4|NA|many|TRBJ2-7
CASSGTYSYEQYF
TGTGCCAGCAGTGGGACTTACTCCTACGAGCAGTACTTC
>16|TRBV27|NA|NA|TRBJ2-2
CASSLGDLSNTGELFF
TGTGCCAGCAGTTTAGGTGACTTATCGAACACCGGGGAGCTGTTTTTT
>15|TRBV7-8|NA|few|TRBJ2-3
CASTLLGWGTDTQYF
TGTGCCAGCACCCTGTTGGGCTGGGGGACAGATACGCAGTATTTT
>13|TRBV2|NA|few|TRBJ2-7
CASTEGLPYEQYF
TGTGCCAGCACCGAGGGGCTTCCCTACGAGCAGTACTTC
>12|TRBV29-1|NA|NA|TRBJ2-5
CSVGSVQETQYF
TGCAGCGTTGGTTCGGTCCAAGAGACCCAGTACTTC
>16|TRBV20-1|TRBD2|few|TRBJ2-1
CSAMSGAGSSYNEQFF
TGCAGTGCTATGTCCGGAGCGGGGAGCTCCTACAATGAGCAGTTCTTC
>12|TRBV28|NA|few|TRBJ2-7
CASSSPIYEQYF
TGTGCCAGCAGCTCCCCGATATACGAGCAGTACTTC
>21|TRBV6-2/TRBV6-3|TRBD2|many|TRBJ2-1
CASSYRPGTSGRAFPYNEQFF
TGTGCCAGCAGTTACCGTCCCGGGACTAGCGGGAGGGCCTTCCCCTACAATGAGCAGTTCTTC
>17|TRBV20-1|TRBD2|few|TRBJ2-1
CSARDRTSGILYNEQFF
TGCAGTGCTAGAGATAGGACTAGCGGGATTCTCTACAATGAGCAGTTCTTC
>16|TRBV11-2|TRBD2|NA|TRBJ2-5
CASSSFGLAGLETQYF
TGTGCCAGCAGCTCCTTTGGACTAGCGGGACTAGAGACCCAGTACTTC
>13|TRBV29-1|NA|few|TRBJ2-2
CSVEEVSGGELFF
TGCAGCGTTGAAGAAGTTAGCGGCGGGGAGCTGTTTTTT
>18|TRBV20-1|TRBD2|NA|TRBJ2-1
CSALAGGQPLSSYNEQFF
TGCAGTGCTTTAGCGGGAGGGCAACCGCTAAGCTCCTACAATGAGCAGTTCTTC
>12|TRBV7-2|NA|NA|TRBJ2-7
CASSIGPSEQYF
TGTGCCAGCAGCATAGGACCTTCCGAGCAGTACTTC
>13|TRBV18|NA|NA|TRBJ2-3
CASSDSHTDTQYF
TGTGCCAGCTCCGACAGTCACACAGATACGCAGTATTTT
>17|TRBV21-1|NA|few|TRBJ2-4
CASSKSPSDRESNIQYF
TGTGCCAGCAGCAAAAGTCCCTCGGACAGGGAATCCAACATTCAGTACTTC
>14|TRBV29-1|TRBD2|many|TRBJ2-1
CSVGGLAARNEQFF
TGCAGCGTTGGGGGACTAGCGGCAAGGAATGAGCAGTTCTTC
>18|TRBV12-3/TRBV12-4|TRBD1|NA|TRBJ1-5
CASSLASGRGYSNQPQHF
TGTGCCAGCAGTTTAGCAAGCGGCAGGGGGTATAGCAATCAGCCCCAGCATTTT
>16|TRBV30|TRBD2|NA|TRBJ2-5
CAWSVLAGGLGETQYF
TGTGCCTGGAGTGTACTAGCGGGAGGTCTAGGGGAGACCCAGTACTTC
>13|TRBV20-1|TRBD2|NA|TRBJ2-1
CSASGRASNEQFF
TGCAGTGCTAGCGGGAGGGCGTCCAATGAGCAGTTCTTC
>11|TRBV7-9|NA|few|TRBJ2-1
CASWRLNEQFF
TGTGCCAGCTGGAGGCTCAATGAGCAGTTCTTC
>10|TRBV7-9|NA|NA|TRBJ2-7
CASSPGPQYF
TGTGCCAGCAGCCCCGGGCCCCAGTACTTC
>16|TRBV4-2|NA|few|TRBJ2-2
CASSQEGLVGPGELFF
TGTGCCAGCAGCCAAGAGGGTCTGGTCGGCCCCGGGGAGCTGTTTTTT
>15|TRBV7-7|NA|NA|TRBJ2-2
CASSLAPRNTGELFF
TGTGCTAGCAGCTTAGCCCCTAGGAACACCGGGGAGCTGTTTTTT
>18|TRBV7-3|TRBD1|NA|TRBJ1-6
CASSLKAPGGSYNSPLHF
TGTGCCAGCAGCTTAAAGGCCCCAGGGGGATCCTATAATTCACCCCTCCACTTT
>17|TRBV7-8|TRBD2|many|TRBJ2-3
CASSPTGLAGVKDTQYF
TGTGCCAGCAGCCCGACGGGACTAGCGGGAGTGAAGGATACGCAGTATTTT
>13|TRBV21-1|NA|many|TRBJ2-5
CASWTGNPETQYF
TGTGCCAGTTGGACAGGGAACCCAGAGACCCAGTACTTC